The sequence of this TCR beta chain was determined in a study of T cell responses to AZD1222 COVID-19 vaccine. Germline V gives CDR1 LGHNA, CDR2 YSLEER. The trim removed 0 bases at V and 3 bases at J, leaving 3 bases unmatched. This CDR3 has 16 amino acids. The study, taken as a whole, reports: Most donors were white British and more were female, and clonal diversity was possibly underestimated.

This clone was seen only a few times. As yet, its antigen is unknown. Only in-frame clones appear in the TCRdb table, and some are missing; sequencing was by immunoSEQ multiplex PCR. The sample has about 150,000 clones, about 89% seen once. This clonotype was obtained from an adult in good health. J is TRBJ2-3 and V is TRBV4-3, with TRBD1 identical over 10 bases. Sequences were derived from peripheral blood, sampled on day 0 of AZD1222 vaccination. CDR3 bases: TGCGCCAGCAGCCAAGATGGGGGACAGGGGACAGATACGCAGTATTTT. This gives the protein CASSQDGGQGTDTQYF.